This passage covers 10 T cell receptor beta chains from one sample sequenced in a study of PD-L1 blockade in urothelial cancer. The protocol was immunoSEQ multiplex PCR, while the TCRdb copy is restricted to in-frame clones and leaves out a portion. The table records 85,000 to 100,000 clones, roughly 90% of them present only once. The starting material was PBMCs, obtained around atezolizumab (anti-PD-L1) treatment. These receptors came from a man between 60 and 70 years old with urothelial cancer.

The genes are TRBV6-5 and TRBJ2-2, with 11 bases fitting TRBD1. The CDR3 has 15 amino acids. Germline CDR1 and CDR2: MNHEY and SVGAGI. With 5 bases clipped from V and 6 bases from J, the junction kept 5 bases outside the gene matches. The CDR3 sequence is CASSPRTGGPGELFF. The CDR3 region has the DNA TGTGCCAGCAGTCCGCGGACAGGGGGCCCCGGGGAGCTGTTTTTT.

This rearrangement joins TRBV7-2 to TRBJ1-1, with D perhaps matching TRBD1 (5 bases). The CDR3 sequence is 15 residues long. Trimming took off 1 base at V and 0 bases at J, with 9 bases between the two ends. Germline V lookup: CDR1 SGHTA, CDR2 FQGNSA. The CDR3 DNA reads as TGTGCCAGCAGCTTAGAGACAGATCTGAACACTGAAGCTTTCTTT. Protein sequence: CASSLETDLNTEAFF.

The V call is TRBV11-2, the J call TRBJ1-3; tentative D call: TRBD1 (6 bases). Trimming shortened V by 4 bases and J by 4 bases, and 20 bases separated the two germline ends. The length of the CDR3 is 17 residues. Germline CDR1 and CDR2: SGHAT and FQNNGV. In DNA form, the CDR3 reads TGTGCCAGCAGCTGGGGTTCGACAGGTCGGGGAGGAAACACCATATATTTT. Protein sequence: CASSWGSTGRGGNTIYF.

The chain is built from TRBV30 and TRBJ1-4, with a possible D match to TRBD1 (6 bases). The CDR3 contains 16 residues. CDR1 GTSNPN and CDR2 SVGIG come from the germline V gene (reference sequence). Trimming left V 0 bases short and J 3 bases short, with 14 bases between. DNA of the CDR3: TGTGCCTGGAGTGTGGGGGGAGGGACATCTAATGAAAAACTGTTTTTT. Protein: CAWSVGGGTSNEKLFF.

The chain joins TRBV6-1 to TRBJ2-7; 8 bases agree with TRBD1. The junction had 4 bases not matched to a gene; V was cut back by 5 bases and J by 1 base. Per the germline V gene, CDR1 is MNHNS and CDR2 is SASEGT. The CDR3 is 14 residues long. Written as DNA, the CDR3 is TGTGCCAGCAGTAAACAGGGGGGTTCCTACGAGCAGTACTTC. This codes for CASSKQGGSYEQYF.

CDR3 coding DNA: TGTGCCAGCAGTGCAGGATACAACTATGGCTACACCTTC. It encodes CASSAGYNYGYTF. The chain uses TRBV27 and TRBJ1-2; D ambiguous. V was trimmed by 5 bases and J by 2 bases, leaving 9 bases between them. Germline V gene lookup returns CDR1 MNHEY and CDR2 SMNVEV (reference sequence). This CDR3 contains 13 residues.

The genes are TRBV19 and TRBJ2-3; TRBD2 aligns across 7 bases. This CDR3 comprises 17 residues. In germline, CDR1 is LNHDA, CDR2 SQIVND (reference sequence). The V gene end was trimmed by 0 bases and the J gene end by 2 bases; junction bases not matched to a gene: 8. The CDR3 sequence is CASSIELGGGPTDTQYF. The CDR3 coding sequence is TGTGCCAGTAGTATAGAGCTGGGCGGGGGACCCACAGATACGCAGTATTTT.

The V and J genes are TRBV5-5 and TRBJ1-1; D gene uncertain. The CDR3 is 15 residues long. V was pared by 0 bases and J by 0 bases, with 9 bases between. Germline V CDR1 and CDR2: SGHKS, YYEKEE (reference sequence). Here the CDR3 DNA reads TGTGCCAGCAGCTTGGACCCCCTAGTGAACACTGAAGCTTTCTTT. It is translated as CASSLDPLVNTEAFF.

The rearrangement joins TRBV19 to TRBJ2-5; D remains unclear. With 3 bases removed from V and 5 bases from J, the gap between germline ends came to 16 bases. In germline, CDR1 is LNHDA, CDR2 SQIVND (reference sequence). The CDR3 extends over 15 amino acids. The chain's CDR3 is CASSIRVGARETQYF. The CDR3 DNA is TGTGCCAGTAGTATTCGAGTTGGAGCGAGGGAGACCCAGTACTTC.

The count of this clone is one. One end of the junction is discordant with germline, which a read error may explain. V is TRBV11-2 and J is TRBJ1-1, with 7 bases aligning to TRBD1. The germline V gene has CDR1 SGHAT and CDR2 FQNNGV. CDR3 length: 15 residues. Here the CDR3 reads CASSMNRGPNAEAFF. CDR3 nucleotide sequence: TGTGCCAGCAGCATGAACAGGGGCCCGAACGCTGAAGCTTTCTTT.